This T cell receptor (beta chain) derives from a study of coeliac disease. Study context: The study queried TRBV7-2 bias without high-resolution HLA data.

Worth noting for this clone: Its target is unknown.

Trimming removed 7 bases at V and 2 bases at J, with 14 bases between. The CDR3 extends over 14 amino acids. CDR1 and CDR2 from the germline V gene are LNHDA and SQIVND (reference sequence). Study-wide results and limits: According to the authors, this method cannot detect gliadin-specific T cells in an unbiased way. Largely private TRB repertoires meant most sequences were sample-unique. In active celiac disease, intraepithelial and lamina propria TRB and TRG repertoires were less clonal than controls.

Sequencing used immunoSEQ multiplex PCR; TCRdb keeps in-frame clones, though not all of them. The top ten clones hold approximately 23% of a sample with approximately 1,300 clones, around three fifths of them seen once. This chain joins TRBV19 and TRBJ1-1; unclear D gene. The source material was intraepithelial lymphocytes from the gut. The TCR sequence derives from a man between 65 and 80 years old without celiac disease. CDR3 in DNA: TGTGCCAGTATGCGGTATGTCACAAACACTGAAGCTTTCTTT. Translated: CASMRYVTNTEAFF.